The T cell receptor (beta chain) described here comes from a study of early T cells in non-severe SARS-CoV-2 infection. Whole-study context: Chains were not paired, and sequencing was done on bulk RNA from unsorted whole blood. Study findings and constraints: Clonotype matching in VDJdb favored anti-spike CD8 responses and did not capture private and CD4 specificities.

Researchers tagged individual cDNA molecules with unique molecular identifiers. TCRdb re-called the 5' RACE reads with MiXCR, one entry per CDR3 protein. The profile shows nearly 60,000 distinct CDR3 sequences, roughly 13% of them singletons. Regarding this clonotype: The antigen is undetermined.

From germline, CDR1 is LNHNV and CDR2 YYDKDF (reference sequence). Germline trimming cut 5 bases from V and 6 bases from J; bases unmatched to any gene: 11. The CDR3 is 16 residues long. This TCR was sampled from an adult who was a healthcare worker with PCR-confirmed SARS-CoV-2 infection or an uninfected control (not recorded which). This chain joins TRBV15 and TRBJ2-7; 12 bases match TRBD1. Input material: whole blood. The CDR3 DNA is TGTGCCACCAGCCCTCGTGCCGGGACAGGGGGCAGCGAGCAGTACTTC. This translates into CATSPRAGTGGSEQYF.